The 15 T cell receptor beta chains in this list originate from one sample, sequenced in a study of T-cell memory formation after mild COVID-19. A single record per CDR3 protein comes from TCRdb applying MiXCR to the 5' RACE reads. This sample has about 470,000 distinct CDR3 sequences, with approximately 25% found just once. The sequencing sample was made of PBMCs or a T cell subset sorted from them (not recorded which). Receptors were obtained from an adult woman who had mild COVID-19 (a few samples of this study predate the infection). Cell type and time point are not known.

There are a few counts of this clonotype. The CDR3 DNA follows: TGTGCCAGCAGCCAAGGACGCTATGGCTACACCTTC. It specifies CASSQGRYGYTF. This sequence joins TRBV3-1 and TRBJ1-2; D not resolved. The CDR3 is 12 residues long. The V end lost 1 base, the J end lost 4 bases, and 4 bases lay between the germline ends. Germline CDR1 reads LGHDT; CDR2 reads YNNKEL (reference sequence).

The chain joins TRBV18 to TRBJ1-1; perhaps TRBD1 as D (6 bases). Germline values: CDR1 KGHSH, CDR2 LQKENI. CDR3 length: 14 residues. V was trimmed by 3 bases and J by 3 bases, leaving 11 bases between them. CDR3 bases: TGTGCCAGCTCACCCGTTGAGGGGGACACTGAAGCTTTCTTT. The encoded protein is CASSPVEGDTEAFF.

V is TRBV6-5 and J is TRBJ1-1, with D unclear. The V gene lost 0 bases and the J gene lost 2 bases, with 7 bases spanning the gap. In germline, CDR1 is MNHEY, CDR2 SVGAGI. CDR3 size: 14 residues. CDR3 sequence (DNA): TGTGCCAGCAGTTACTCGTTCAGAAACACTGAAGCTTTCTTT. Residues: CASSYSFRNTEAFF.

This clonotype was seen a few times. CDR3 in DNA: TGCGCCAGCAGCCTTATCTCTAGCTACTCCTACAATGAGCAGTTCTTC. It specifies CASSLISSYSYNEQFF. The chain combines TRBV5-1 with TRBJ2-1, with a weak D call TRBD2 (5 bases). V lost 4 bases to trimming and J lost 0 bases, with 14 bases between them. The CDR3 has 16 amino acids. Germline-derived CDR1 and CDR2 are SGHRS and YFSETQ. Full variable domain (rest looked up from reference TRBV5-1 and TRBJ2-1): KAGVTQTPRYLIKTRGQQVTLSCSPISGHRSVSWYQQTPGQGLQFLFEYFSETQRNKGNFPGRFSGRQFSNSRSEMNVSTLELGDSALYLCASSLISSYSYNEQFFGPGTRLTVL.

This clonotype was found a few times. V and J are TRBV7-3 and TRBJ2-5, with a tentative D call TRBD2 (5 bases). V lost 5 bases, J lost 7 bases, and 8 bases lay in between. CDR1 and CDR2 (germline): SGHTA, FQGTGA. The CDR3 is 11 amino acids. The CDR3 DNA sequence: TGTGCCAGCAGCGACGGAGGGACCCAGTACTTC. Its translation is CASSDGGTQYF.

The chain is built from TRBV20-1 and TRBJ2-3; TRBD2 matches 9 bases. Germline V gene sequence: CDR1 DFQATT, CDR2 SNEGSKA (reference sequence). CDR3 length: 14 residues. Trimming at V came to 5 bases and at J to 2 bases, leaving 5 bases not matched to a gene. CDR3 protein: CSASAGGDTDTQYF. The CDR3 nucleotides are TGCAGTGCTTCTGCGGGAGGGGACACAGATACGCAGTATTTT.

The genes are TRBV6-2 or TRBV6-3 and TRBJ2-7; a weak D match, TRBD2 (6 bases). V was pared by 5 bases and J by 0 bases, with 23 bases between. CDR1 is MNHEY and CDR2 is SVGEGT in the germline V gene. The length of the CDR3 is 18 residues. CDR3: CASSPRGSGLLVSYEQYF. The DNA for the CDR3 is TGTGCCAGCAGTCCCCGAGGTAGCGGTCTCCTCGTCTCCTACGAGCAGTACTTC.

The genes are TRBV7-8 and TRBJ2-5; maybe TRBD2 (7 bases). The CDR3 consists of 15 residues. V was cut by 2 bases and J by 4 bases, with 14 bases left in between. Germline CDR1 SGHVS, CDR2 FQNEAQ. Written as DNA, the CDR3 is TGTGCCAGCAGCTTATGGGGGGGCCGGGGAGAGACCCAGTACTTC. It specifies CASSLWGGRGETQYF.

This clonotype was detected only a few times. The rearrangement joins TRBV6-2 or TRBV6-3 to TRBJ2-7; TRBD2 agrees at 9 bases. The trim removed 0 bases at V and 2 bases at J, leaving 5 bases unmatched. CDR1 and CDR2 from the germline V gene are MNHEY and SVGEGT. CDR3 size: 16 residues. CDR3 nucleotide sequence: TGTGCCAGCAGTTACTCCAGACTAGCGGAAACCTACGAGCAGTACTTC. It is translated as CASSYSRLAETYEQYF.

The rearrangement joins TRBV18 to TRBJ2-1; a weak D match, TRBD1 (6 bases). The CDR3 has 14 residues. Trimming took 3 bases from V and 3 from J, leaving 9 bases between them. Per the germline V gene, CDR1 is KGHSH and CDR2 is LQKENI. The CDR3 here is CASSPGHLYNEQFF. CDR3 nucleotides: TGTGCCAGCTCACCGGGACACCTCTACAATGAGCAGTTCTTC.

The gene calls are TRBV7-9 and TRBJ1-4; D might be TRBD1 (5 bases). Between the trimmed V and J ends, which lost 5 bases and 12 bases, there was a span of 10 bases. The CDR3 has 11 amino acids. Per the germline V gene, CDR1 is SEHNR and CDR2 is FQNEAQ (reference sequence). DNA for the CDR3: TGTGCCAGCAGCCGGGACTCACAACTGTTTTTT. This encodes CASSRDSQLFF.

The chain combines TRBV20-1 with TRBJ2-5; 8 nucleotides agree with TRBD2. V lost 6 bases and J lost 5; bases outside the gene matches: 14. This CDR3 region has 15 residues. From germline, CDR1 is DFQATT and CDR2 SNEGSKA (reference sequence). The CDR3 reads CSAESTGGPWETQYF. The CDR3 bases are TGCAGTGCCGAGTCGACGGGAGGGCCGTGGGAGACCCAGTACTTC.

This rearrangement joins TRBV11-2 to TRBJ2-1, with 7 positions matching TRBD1. This CDR3 is 12 amino acids long. Germline CDR1 and CDR2: SGHAT and FQNNGV. Germline trimming cut 5 bases from V and 10 bases from J; bases unmatched to any gene: 5. CDR3 sequence (DNA): TGTGCCAGCAGCGGACAGGTAAGGGAGCAGTTCTTC. Translation: CASSGQVREQFF.

This clonotype was found a few times. The chain couples TRBV2 to TRBJ2-3; D could derive from TRBD1 or TRBD2 (6 bases each). Deletions cut 5 bases from V and 3 bases from J, with 18 bases between. The CDR3 consists of 16 residues. Germline V gene lookup returns CDR1 SNHLY and CDR2 FYNNEI. CDR3 DNA sequence: TGTGCCAGCAGTCCAGGGGAGGCGAGAACTACAGATACGCAGTATTTT. This sequence encodes CASSPGEARTTDTQYF.

This clonotype was observed a handful of times. The rearrangement joins TRBV20-1 to TRBJ2-3, with 10 bases identical to TRBD2. Germline assignment: CDR1 DFQATT and CDR2 SNEGSKA (reference sequence). The V gene end was trimmed by 4 bases and the J gene end by 5 bases; junction bases not matched to a gene: 9. The CDR3 runs to 15 residues. The CDR3 sequence is CSANSGGTLGDTQYF. CDR3 nucleotides: TGCAGTGCTAATAGCGGGGGGACTTTGGGAGATACGCAGTATTTT.